One and the same sample provided the 15 T cell receptor beta chains below, sequenced in a study of molecular identifiers for immune sequencing clone quantification. TCRdb ran MiXCR on the PCR reads and lists one entry per CDR3 protein. Of under 800,000 distinct CDR3 sequences in the sample, 25% were seen once. Specimen: naive CD8+ T cells from blood, with Jurkat cell RNA spiked in. Regarding subset: FACS-sorted CD8+CD4-CCR7+CD45RA+ naive T cells. These receptors were taken from a human donor in good health. Some libraries in this study had Jurkat cell RNA spiked in.

With respect to this clonotype: Since a much larger clone is just one base distant, this may be a read error. J is TRBJ2-7 and V is TRBV6-2 or TRBV6-3; TRBD1 or TRBD2 may be the D gene (5 bases each). The CDR3 contains 14 residues. Germline V gene sequence: CDR1 MNHEY, CDR2 SVGEGT. In DNA, the CDR3 is TGTGCCAGCAGTTATTACCGGGACGGGTACGGGCAGTACTTC. Translation gives CASSYYRDGYGQYF.

The chain carries TRBV9 and TRBJ2-7, with 9 positions matching TRBD1. The germline gives CDR1 SGDLS, CDR2 YYNGEE. After removal of 3 bases from V and 6 bases from J, the junction contained 7 bases not matched to a gene. The CDR3 spans 14 residues. The CDR3 nucleotides read TGTGCCAGCAGCGACGGGACAGGGAGCTTCGAGCAGTACTTC. Translation: CASSDGTGSFEQYF.

This clonotype was detected many times. The chain recombines TRBV11-2 with TRBJ2-3; the D is unclear. The length of the CDR3 is 15 residues. V was trimmed by 1 base and J by 4 bases, leaving 12 bases between them. Germline values: CDR1 SGHAT, CDR2 FQNNGV. For the CDR3, the DNA is TGTGCCAGCAGCTTAGGAGGTCAGCTCCCAGATACGCAGTATTTT. Translated: CASSLGGQLPDTQYF.

The chain combines TRBV3-1 with TRBJ1-3; D is possibly TRBD1 (5 bases). Trimming pared 0 bases from V and 2 bases from J, leaving 11 bases between. The CDR3 runs to 16 residues. Per germline, CDR1 LGHDT and CDR2 YNNKEL (reference sequence). The CDR3 bases are TGTGCCAGCAGCCAAGACCAGGGTACCACTGGAAACACCATATATTTT. Translation gives CASSQDQGTTGNTIYF.

The chain carries TRBV13 and TRBJ1-2; no clear D gene. Per the germline V gene, CDR1 is PRHDT and CDR2 is FYEKMQ (reference sequence). Deletions cut 3 bases from V and 2 bases from J, with 13 bases between. CDR3 length: 15 amino acids. The CDR3 loop reads CASSFSSPGNYGYTF. The CDR3 nucleotides read TGTGCCAGCAGCTTCTCCTCACCGGGCAACTATGGCTACACCTTC.

This clonotype was picked up a small number of times. The chain employs TRBV19 and TRBJ2-1, with 11 bases lining up with TRBD1. Germline-derived CDR1 and CDR2 are LNHDA and SQIVND (reference sequence). V dropped 4 bases and J dropped 9; count of bases not matched to a gene: 17. This CDR3 comprises 18 residues. Here the CDR3 reads CASSNLLRTGGQHSEQFF. The DNA of the CDR3 is TGTGCCAGTAGTAACCTACTTCGGACAGGGGGCCAACACAGTGAGCAGTTCTTC.

V and J are TRBV20-1 and TRBJ2-7; possible D gene TRBD2, 6 bases. The germline CDR1 and CDR2 sequences are DFQATT and SNEGSKA (reference sequence). V lost 5 bases, J lost 2 bases, and 13 bases lay in between. This CDR3 has 13 amino acids. CDR3 in DNA: TGCAGTGCTGCTCCCGGGAGTACCTACGAGCAGTACTTC. Residues: CSAAPGSTYEQYF.

This clonotype came up a few times. The chain is built from TRBV29-1 and TRBJ1-1; perhaps TRBD1 as D (5 bases). CDR3 length equals 13 residues. Germline lookup yields CDR1 SQVTM and CDR2 ANQGSEA. V lost 5 bases to trimming and J lost 3 bases, with 13 bases between them. The CDR3: CSVISGMDTEAFF. Here the CDR3 DNA reads TGCAGCGTTATATCAGGGATGGACACTGAAGCTTTCTTT.

In its sample, this clonotype was seen a few times. Written as DNA, the CDR3 is TGTGCCATCAGTGAGTCGAGGCGGGGGAACACTGAAGCTTTCTTT. This sequence encodes CAISESRRGNTEAFF. V gene TRBV10-3 combines with J gene TRBJ1-1; D gene ambiguous. The CDR3 runs 15 residues. The germline V gene has CDR1 ENHRY and CDR2 SYGVKD. V was cut by 0 bases and J by 1 base, with 9 bases left in between.

This clonotype was detected ten times or more. V and J are TRBV7-9 and TRBJ2-7; the D is unclear. The V end was cut by 1 base, the J end by 0 bases, with 7 bases between. Germline CDR1 and CDR2: SEHNR and FQNEAQ (reference sequence). The length of the CDR3 is 14 residues. DNA for the CDR3: TGTGCCAGCAGCTTAGGGGCCCGCTCCTACGAGCAGTACTTC. This translates into CASSLGARSYEQYF.

About this clonotype itself: Without the conserved terminal phenylalanine or tryptophan, this CDR3 likely stems from a read error. This chain connects TRBV29-1 to TRBJ2-7, with D perhaps matching TRBD1 (5 bases). V shed 1 base and J shed 1 base, with 8 bases lying between them. This CDR3 is 13 amino acids long. Germline V gene sequence: CDR1 SQVTM, CDR2 ANQGSEA. CDR3 DNA sequence: TGCAGCGTTGAAGGGACAAAATCCTACGAGCAGTACTCC. This encodes CSVEGTKSYEQYS.

The chain employs TRBV20-1 and TRBJ1-1, with D maybe TRBD1 (6 bases). This CDR3 is built from 14 residues. Trimming cost V 3 bases and J 6 bases, with 17 bases left between them. Germline V CDR1 and CDR2: DFQATT, SNEGSKA (reference sequence). In nucleotides, the CDR3 is TGCAGTGCTAGTCCCACCACCGGGGGCCCTGAAGCTTTCTTT. Translation: CSASPTTGGPEAFF.

The V call is TRBV3-1, the J call TRBJ2-3; 7 nucleotides match TRBD2. Trimming at V came to 0 bases and at J to 2 bases, leaving 8 bases not matched to a gene. CDR1 LGHDT and CDR2 YNNKEL come from the germline V gene (reference sequence). This CDR3 has 17 amino acids. Written as DNA, the CDR3 is TGTGCCAGCAGCCAAGATCTAGGGACTACTTTCACAGATACGCAGTATTTT. Translating gives CASSQDLGTTFTDTQYF.

The sample holds a few counts of this clonotype. V is TRBV30 and J is TRBJ1-2; tentatively, D is TRBD1 (5 bases). Trimming pared 1 base from V and 5 bases from J, leaving 14 bases between. The CDR3 runs 14 residues. The germline gives CDR1 GTSNPN, CDR2 SVGIG (reference sequence). Written as DNA, the CDR3 is TGTGCCTGGAGTGGAGGTACAGGTTTATATGGCTACACCTTC. This encodes CAWSGGTGLYGYTF.

Turning to this clonotype: A junction end diverges from the germline sequence, so it may reflect a read error. J is TRBJ2-7 and V is TRBV6-5, with D possibly TRBD2 on 5 matching bases. Germline V gene lookup returns CDR1 MNHEY and CDR2 SVGAGI. The CDR3 runs to 13 residues. CDR3 region: CASSSGTPREQCF. The CDR3 nucleotides are TGTGCCAGCAGTTCCGGAACCCCGAGGGAGCAGTGCTTC.